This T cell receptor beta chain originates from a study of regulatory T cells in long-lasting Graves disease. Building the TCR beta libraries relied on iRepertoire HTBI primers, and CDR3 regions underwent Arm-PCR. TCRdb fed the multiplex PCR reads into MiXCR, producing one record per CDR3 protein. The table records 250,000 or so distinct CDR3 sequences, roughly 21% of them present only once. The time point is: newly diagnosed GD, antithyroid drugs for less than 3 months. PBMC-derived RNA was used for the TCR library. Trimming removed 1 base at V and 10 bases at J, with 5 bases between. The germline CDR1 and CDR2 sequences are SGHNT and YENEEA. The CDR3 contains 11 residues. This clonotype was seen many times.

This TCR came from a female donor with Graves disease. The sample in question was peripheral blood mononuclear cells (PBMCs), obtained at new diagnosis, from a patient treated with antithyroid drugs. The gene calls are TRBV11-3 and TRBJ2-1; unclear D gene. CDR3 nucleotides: TGTGCCAGCAGCTTAGCGGTCGAGCAGTTCTTC. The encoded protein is CASSLAVEQFF.